This TCR beta chain was obtained from a study of blood T cell repertoires in COVID-19. Study at large: The samples span acute and convalescent COVID-19 from the United States, Italy and Spain. T cells, B-cell-depleted T cells, or PBMCs supplied cDNA or gDNA.

CDR1 and CDR2 (germline): MNHEY, SVGAGI. Trimming cost V 7 bases and J 7 bases; bases outside gene matches: 13. The CDR3 sequence is 15 residues long. Source study methods: Researchers report that nucleated cell counts were estimated from reference gene primer amplification. Here immunoSEQ multiplex PCR was the method, and the copy in TCRdb shows in-frame clones only, minus some. V, J and clone size reflect that table, while D and trimming were determined from the DNA. Of 200,000 to 250,000 clones in the sample, around four fifths were seen once. This clonotype was obtained from a man aged 25-40 years with active or convalescent COVID-19. The chain uses TRBV6-5 and TRBJ1-1, with 9 positions matching TRBD1. Source material: peripheral blood. CDR3 in amino acids: CASTPPGTGRGEAFF. The CDR3 nucleotides read TGTGCCAGCACCCCCCCCGGGACAGGGAGGGGTGAAGCTTTCTTT.